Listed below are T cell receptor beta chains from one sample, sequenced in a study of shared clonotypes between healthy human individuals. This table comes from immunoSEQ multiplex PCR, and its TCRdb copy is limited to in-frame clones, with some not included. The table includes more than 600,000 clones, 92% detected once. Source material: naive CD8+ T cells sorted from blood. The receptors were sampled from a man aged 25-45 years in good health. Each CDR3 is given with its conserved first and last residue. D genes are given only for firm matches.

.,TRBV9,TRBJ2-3,TGTGCCAGCAGCGTAGGAGGGTCCACAGATACGCAGTATTTT,CASSVGGSTDTQYF
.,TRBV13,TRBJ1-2,TGTGCCAGCAGCTTGGAGGGTAGCTATGGCTACACCTTC,CASSLEGSYGYTF
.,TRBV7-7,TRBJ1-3,TGTGCCAGCAGCCCGGGGAATCCGGACACCATATATTTT,CASSPGNPDTIYF
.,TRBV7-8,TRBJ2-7,TGTGCCAGCAGCTTATGGACAGACTCTTCCTACGAGCAGTACTTC,CASSLWTDSSYEQYF
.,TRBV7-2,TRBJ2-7,TGTGCCAGCAGCTTAGTTCCCCGGACCGTAACCTACGAGCAGTACTTC,CASSLVPRTVTYEQYF
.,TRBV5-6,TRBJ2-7,TGTGCCAGCACTCTATTCCTCGAGAGCTCCTACGAGCAGTACTTC,CASTLFLESSYEQYF
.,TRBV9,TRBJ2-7,TGTGCCAGCAGCGTCGATGGACAGAGGGTTTACGAGCAGTACTTC,CASSVDGQRVYEQYF
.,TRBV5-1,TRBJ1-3,TGCGCCAGCAGCCTCGGGACCGAAGGGCCCCGCGTAGCTGGAAACACCATATATTTT,CASSLGTEGPRVAGNTIYF
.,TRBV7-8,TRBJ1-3,TGTGCCAGCAGCCCCGACATCTCTGGAAACACCATATATTTT,CASSPDISGNTIYF
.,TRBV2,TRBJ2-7,TGTGCCAGCAGTGTTGGTGGGACTGAAACCTACGAGCAGTACTTC,CASSVGGTETYEQYF